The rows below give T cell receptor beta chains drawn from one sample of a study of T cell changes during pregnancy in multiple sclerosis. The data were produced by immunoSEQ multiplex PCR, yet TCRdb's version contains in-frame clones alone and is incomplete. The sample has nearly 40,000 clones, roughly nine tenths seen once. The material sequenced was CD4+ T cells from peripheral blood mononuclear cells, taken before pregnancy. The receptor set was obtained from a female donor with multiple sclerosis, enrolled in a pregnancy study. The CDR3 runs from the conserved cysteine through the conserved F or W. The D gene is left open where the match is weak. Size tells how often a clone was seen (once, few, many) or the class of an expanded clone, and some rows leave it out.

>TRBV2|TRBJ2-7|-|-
TGTGCCAGCAGCCCGGTTCCTTGGGCGTACGAGCAGTACTTC
CASSPVPWAYEQYF
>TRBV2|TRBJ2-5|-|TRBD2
TGTGCCAGCAGTGAAATTGGGCTAGCGGGAGTTGGGCAAGAGACCCAGTACTTC
CASSEIGLAGVGQETQYF
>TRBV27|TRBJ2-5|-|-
TGTGCCAGCCCCGGTGGGCACCAAGAGACCCAGTACTTC
CASPGGHQETQYF
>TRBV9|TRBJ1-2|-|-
TGTGCCAGCAGCGTAGCCCCGACAGCGAACTATGGCTACACCTTC
CASSVAPTANYGYTF
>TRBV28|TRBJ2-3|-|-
TGTGCCAGCAGCTTATACCGGGATACGCAGTATTTT
CASSLYRDTQYF
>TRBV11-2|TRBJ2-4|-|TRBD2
TGTGCCAGCAGCCGCGGACTAGCGGAAGGGGCCAAAAACATTCAGTACTTC
CASSRGLAEGAKNIQYF
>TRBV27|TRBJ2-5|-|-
TGTGCCAGCAGTTTTAAAGGCGGGCCCTCAGAGACCCAGTACTTC
CASSFKGGPSETQYF
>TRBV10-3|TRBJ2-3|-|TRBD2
TGTGCCATCAGCCGGTTTGAGCGGGACGGCACAGATACGCAGTATTTT
CAISRFERDGTDTQYF
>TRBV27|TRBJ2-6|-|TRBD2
TGTGCCAGCAGTTTTACGACTAGCGGGAGAAGCTTTGGGGCCAACGTCCTGACTTTC
CASSFTTSGRSFGANVLTF
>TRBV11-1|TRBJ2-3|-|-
TGTGCCAGCAGCTTAGAAGTGGGGAGGACAGATACGCAGTATTTT
CASSLEVGRTDTQYF
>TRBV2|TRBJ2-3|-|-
TGTGCCAGCCAGAGGTCAGCTAGCACAGATACGCAGTATTTT
CASQRSASTDTQYF
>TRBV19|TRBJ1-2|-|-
TGTGCCAGTAGGAGTCCGAGTGGCTACACCTTC
CASRSPSGYTF
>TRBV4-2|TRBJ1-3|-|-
TGTGCCAGCAGCCAAGGGCAGGGCCGACCTGACTCTGGAAACACCATATATTTT
CASSQGQGRPDSGNTIYF
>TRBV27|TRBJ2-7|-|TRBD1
TGTGCCAGCTCGACAGGGGAAAGTCACCTATCCTACGAGCAGTACTTC
CASSTGESHLSYEQYF
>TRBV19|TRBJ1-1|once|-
TGTGCCAGTAGGGGGCATCCGAACACTGAAGCTTTCTTT
CASRGHPNTEAFF
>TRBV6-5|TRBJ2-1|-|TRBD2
TGTGCCAGCACCAGTAGCGGGAGTTACAATGAGCAGTTCTTC
CASTSSGSYNEQFF
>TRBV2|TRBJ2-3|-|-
TGTGCCAGCAGTGGCACAGTGGGCACAGATACGCAGTATTTT
CASSGTVGTDTQYF
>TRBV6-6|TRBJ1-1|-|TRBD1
TGTGCCAGCAATGGGGGACAGGGGACCACTGAAGCTTTCTTT
CASNGGQGTTEAFF
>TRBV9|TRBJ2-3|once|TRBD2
TGTGCCAGCAGCGCCGATCTGGCGGGGGAGGGAGATACGCAGTATTTT
CASSADLAGEGDTQYF
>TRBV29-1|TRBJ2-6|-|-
TGCAGCGCCCTGGAGTTTGGGACAACCGGCTCTGGGGCCAACGTCCTGACTTTC
CSALEFGTTGSGANVLTF
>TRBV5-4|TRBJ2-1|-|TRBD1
TGTGCCAGCAGCATTGGACAGGGGACCCACAATGAGCAGTTCTTC
CASSIGQGTHNEQFF
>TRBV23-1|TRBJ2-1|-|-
TGCGCCAGCAGTCAATCGAATAGGGGAGAGCAGTTCTTC
CASSQSNRGEQFF
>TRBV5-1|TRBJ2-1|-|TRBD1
TGCGCCAGCACTCAGACAGGGGGAGAAAATGAGCAGTTCTTC
CASTQTGGENEQFF
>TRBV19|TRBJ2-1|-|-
TGTGCCAGTAGTAGGACAGCCTACAATGAGCAGTTCTTC
CASSRTAYNEQFF
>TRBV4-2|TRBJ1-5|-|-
TGTGCCAGCAGCCAAGGATGGAACAGGGCAGATCAGCCCCAGCATTTT
CASSQGWNRADQPQHF
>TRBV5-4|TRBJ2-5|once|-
TGTGCCAGCAGCTTGTCACATTACCAAGAGACCCAGTACTTC
CASSLSHYQETQYF
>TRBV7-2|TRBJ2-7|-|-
TGTGCCAGCAGCTTGGCAGGGATTGGGGAGCAGTACTTC
CASSLAGIGEQYF
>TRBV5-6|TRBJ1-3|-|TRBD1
TGTGCCAGCAGCGACTCCGGGACAGGGGAGGCAAACACCATATATTTT
CASSDSGTGEANTIYF
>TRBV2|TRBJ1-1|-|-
TGTGCCAGCAGTGAATTCTTCCCTATGAACACTGAAGCTTTCTTT
CASSEFFPMNTEAFF
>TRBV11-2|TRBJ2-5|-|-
TGTGCCAGCAGCTTTGGCAGTCAAGAGACCCAGTACTTC
CASSFGSQETQYF
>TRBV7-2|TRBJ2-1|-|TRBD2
TGTGCCAGCAGCTTAGTAGGGGGGACTAGCGGGAATGAGCAGTTCTTC
CASSLVGGTSGNEQFF
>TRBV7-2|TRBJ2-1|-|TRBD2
TGTGCCAGCAGCTCCCGACTAGCGGGCTCCTACAATGAGCAGTTCTTC
CASSSRLAGSYNEQFF
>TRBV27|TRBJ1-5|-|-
TGTGCCAGCCCCAATCGAGGGCGGATGTATAGCAATCAGCCCCAGCATTTT
CASPNRGRMYSNQPQHF
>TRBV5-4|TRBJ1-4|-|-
TGTGCCAGCAGCTTGAAAGACTCTAATGAAAAACTGTTTTTT
CASSLKDSNEKLFF
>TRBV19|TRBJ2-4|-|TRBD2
TGTGCCAGTAGTATAGTTGTTTTAGGGCAGGGAGGGAACATTCAGTACTTC
CASSIVVLGQGGNIQYF